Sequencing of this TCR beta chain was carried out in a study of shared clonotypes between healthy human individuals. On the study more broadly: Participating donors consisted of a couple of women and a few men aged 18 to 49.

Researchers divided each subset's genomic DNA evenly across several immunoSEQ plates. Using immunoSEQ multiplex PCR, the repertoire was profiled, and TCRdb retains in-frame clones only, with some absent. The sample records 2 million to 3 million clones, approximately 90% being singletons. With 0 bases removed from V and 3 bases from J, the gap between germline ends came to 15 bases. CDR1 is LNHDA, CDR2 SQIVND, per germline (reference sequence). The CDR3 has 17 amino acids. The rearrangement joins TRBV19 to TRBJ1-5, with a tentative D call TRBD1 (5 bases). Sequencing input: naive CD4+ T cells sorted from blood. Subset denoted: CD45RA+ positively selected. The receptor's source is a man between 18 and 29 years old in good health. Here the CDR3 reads CASSIDLGGELNQPQHF. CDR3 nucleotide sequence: TGTGCCAGTAGTATAGATCTCGGAGGGGAACTCAATCAGCCCCAGCATTTT.